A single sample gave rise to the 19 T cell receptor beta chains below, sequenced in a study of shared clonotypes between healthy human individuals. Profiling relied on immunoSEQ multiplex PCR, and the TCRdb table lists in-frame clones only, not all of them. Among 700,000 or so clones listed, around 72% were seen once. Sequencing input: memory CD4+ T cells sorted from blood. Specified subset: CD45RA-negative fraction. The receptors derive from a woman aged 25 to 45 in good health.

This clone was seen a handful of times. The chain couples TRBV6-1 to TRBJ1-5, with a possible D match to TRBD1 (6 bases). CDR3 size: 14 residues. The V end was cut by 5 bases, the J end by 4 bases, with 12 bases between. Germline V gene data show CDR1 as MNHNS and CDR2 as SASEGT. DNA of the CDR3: TGTGCCAGCAGTATACAGGGAAAAAATCAGCCCCAGCATTTT. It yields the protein CASSIQGKNQPQHF.

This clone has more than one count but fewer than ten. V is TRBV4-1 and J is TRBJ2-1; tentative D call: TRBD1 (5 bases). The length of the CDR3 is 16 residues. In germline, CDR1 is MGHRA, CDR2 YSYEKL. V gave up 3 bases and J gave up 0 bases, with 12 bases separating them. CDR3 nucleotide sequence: TGCGCCAGCAGCCAGTCACCCCAGGGCTCCTACAATGAGCAGTTCTTC. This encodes CASSQSPQGSYNEQFF.

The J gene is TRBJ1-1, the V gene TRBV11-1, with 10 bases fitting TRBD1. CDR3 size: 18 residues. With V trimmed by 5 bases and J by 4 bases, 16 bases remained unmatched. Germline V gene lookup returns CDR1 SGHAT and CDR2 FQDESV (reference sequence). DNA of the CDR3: TGTGCCAGCAGCCGACGACCGGGACAGGGGAACACGGGCACTGAAGCTTTCTTT. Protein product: CASSRRPGQGNTGTEAFF.

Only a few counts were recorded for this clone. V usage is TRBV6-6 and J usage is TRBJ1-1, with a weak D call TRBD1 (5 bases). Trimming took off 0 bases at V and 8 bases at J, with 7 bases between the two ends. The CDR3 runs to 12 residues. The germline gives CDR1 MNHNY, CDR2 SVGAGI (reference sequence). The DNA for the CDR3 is TGTGCCAGCAGTTACTCGGGGGGGGAAGCTTTCTTT. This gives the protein CASSYSGGEAFF.

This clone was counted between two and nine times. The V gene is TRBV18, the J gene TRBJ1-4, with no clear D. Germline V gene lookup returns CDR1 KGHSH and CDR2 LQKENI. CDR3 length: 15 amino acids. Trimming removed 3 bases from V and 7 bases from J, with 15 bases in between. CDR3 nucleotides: TGTGCCAGCTCACCGTATGAGGGCAGCGGTGAAAAACTGTTTTTT. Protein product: CASSPYEGSGEKLFF. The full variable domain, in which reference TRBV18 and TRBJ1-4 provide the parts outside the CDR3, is NAGVMQNPRHLVRRRGQEARLRCSPMKGHSHVYWYRQLPEEGLKFMVYLQKENIIDESGMPKERFSAEFPKEGPSILRIQQVVRGDSAAYFCASSPYEGSGEKLFFGSGTQLSVL.

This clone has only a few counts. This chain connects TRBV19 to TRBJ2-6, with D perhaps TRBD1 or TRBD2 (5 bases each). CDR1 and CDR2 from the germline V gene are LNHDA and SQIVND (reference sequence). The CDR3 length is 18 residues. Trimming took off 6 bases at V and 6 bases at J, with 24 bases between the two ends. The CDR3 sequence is CASRTALGRTFKANVLTF. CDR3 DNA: TGTGCCAGTAGGACCGCCCTGGGACGAACTTTCAAGGCCAACGTCCTGACTTTC.

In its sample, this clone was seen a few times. The CDR3 DNA reads as TGTGCCAGCAGCCGTCCCGGACTAGCGGGAGTTTGGGAGCAGTTCTTC. As protein: CASSRPGLAGVWEQFF. The genes are TRBV14 and TRBJ2-1, with 13 positions matching TRBD2. With V trimmed by 4 bases and J by 10 bases, 10 bases remained unmatched. Germline CDR1 and CDR2: SGHDN and FVKESK. The length of the CDR3 is 16 residues.

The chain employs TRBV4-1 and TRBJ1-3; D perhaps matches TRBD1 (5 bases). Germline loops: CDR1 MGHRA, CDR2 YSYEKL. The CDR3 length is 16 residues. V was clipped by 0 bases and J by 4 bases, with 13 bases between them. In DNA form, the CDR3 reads TGCGCCAGCAGCCAAGATCCCGGCCAGGGAGGAAACACCATATATTTT. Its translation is CASSQDPGQGGNTIYF.

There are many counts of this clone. CDR3 DNA sequence: TGTGCCAGCAGCAAAGCGACTCCCACCCAGTACTTC. Its translation is CASSKATPTQYF. The chain uses TRBV21-1 and TRBJ2-5; the table's TRBD2 call for D was not verified on the DNA. TRBV21-1 is termed a pseudogene. This CDR3 region has 12 residues.

CDR3 amino acids: CASSDGTGGEAMADEQFF. The CDR3 bases are TGCGCCAGCAGTGATGGTACGGGAGGAGAGGCCATGGCCGATGAGCAGTTCTTC. V and J are TRBV10-1 and TRBJ2-1, with 7 bases aligning to TRBD2. V shed 3 bases, J shed 8 bases, and the junction held 19 bases outside the gene matches. Germline V gene sequence: CDR1 WNHNN, CDR2 SYGVQD (reference sequence). The CDR3 is made up of 18 amino acids.

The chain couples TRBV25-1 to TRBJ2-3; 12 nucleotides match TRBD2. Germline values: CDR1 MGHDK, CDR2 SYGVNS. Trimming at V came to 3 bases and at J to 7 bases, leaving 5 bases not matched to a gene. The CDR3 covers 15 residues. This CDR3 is CASSEGGTSGHTQYF. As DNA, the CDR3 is TGTGCCAGCAGTGAGGGGGGGACTAGCGGGCATACGCAGTATTTT.

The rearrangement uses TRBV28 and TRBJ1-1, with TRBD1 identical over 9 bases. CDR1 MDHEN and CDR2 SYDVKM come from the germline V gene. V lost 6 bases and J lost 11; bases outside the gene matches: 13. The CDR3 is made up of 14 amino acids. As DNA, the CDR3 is TGTGCCAGCAGGCTACCGGGACAGGGCTCTCGGGCTTTCTTT. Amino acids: CASRLPGQGSRAFF. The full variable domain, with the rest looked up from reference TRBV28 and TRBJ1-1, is DVKVTQSSRYLVKRTGEKVFLECVQDMDHENMFWYRQDPGLGLRLIYFSYDVKMKEKGDIPEGYSVSREKKERFSLILESASTNQTSMYLCASRLPGQGSRAFFGQGTRLTVV.

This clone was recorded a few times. CDR3 protein: CASSARTGYEQFF. DNA for the CDR3: TGTGCCAGCAGCGCCCGAACAGGGTACGAGCAGTTCTTC. The rearrangement links TRBV21-1 to TRBJ2-1; the D call in the table, TRBD1, was not verified against the DNA. TRBV21-1 constitutes a pseudogene. The CDR3 spans 13 residues.

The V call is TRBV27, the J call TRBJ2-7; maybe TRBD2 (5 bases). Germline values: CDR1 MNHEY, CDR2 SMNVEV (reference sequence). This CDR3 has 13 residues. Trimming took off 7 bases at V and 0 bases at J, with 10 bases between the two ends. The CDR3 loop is CASKSADSYEQYF. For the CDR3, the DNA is TGTGCCAGCAAGTCAGCGGACTCCTACGAGCAGTACTTC.

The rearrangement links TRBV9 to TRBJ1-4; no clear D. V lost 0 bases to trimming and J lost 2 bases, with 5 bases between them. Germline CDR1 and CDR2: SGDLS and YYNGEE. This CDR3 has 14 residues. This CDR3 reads CASSVDLTNEKLFF. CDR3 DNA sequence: TGTGCCAGCAGCGTAGACCTGACTAATGAAAAACTGTTTTTT.

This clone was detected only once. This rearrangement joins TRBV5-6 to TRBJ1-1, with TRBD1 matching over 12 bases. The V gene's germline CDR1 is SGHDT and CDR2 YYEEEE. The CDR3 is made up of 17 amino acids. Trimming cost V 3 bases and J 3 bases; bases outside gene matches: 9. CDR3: CASSSSPGQGADTEAFF. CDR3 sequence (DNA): TGTGCCAGCAGCTCGTCACCGGGACAGGGGGCAGACACTGAAGCTTTCTTT.

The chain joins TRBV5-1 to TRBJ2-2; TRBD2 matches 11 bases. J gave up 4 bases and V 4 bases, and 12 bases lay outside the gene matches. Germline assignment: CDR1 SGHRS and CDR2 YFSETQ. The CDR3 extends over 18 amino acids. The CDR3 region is CASSASLAGGDFTGELFF. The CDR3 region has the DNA TGCGCCAGCAGCGCCTCCCTAGCGGGAGGCGACTTCACCGGGGAGCTGTTTTTT.

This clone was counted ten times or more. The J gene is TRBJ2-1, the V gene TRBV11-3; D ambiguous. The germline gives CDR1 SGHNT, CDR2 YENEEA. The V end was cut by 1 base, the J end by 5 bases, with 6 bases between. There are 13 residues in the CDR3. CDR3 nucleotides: TGTGCCAGCAGCTTAGGGGCCGACAATGAGCAGTTCTTC. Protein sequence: CASSLGADNEQFF.

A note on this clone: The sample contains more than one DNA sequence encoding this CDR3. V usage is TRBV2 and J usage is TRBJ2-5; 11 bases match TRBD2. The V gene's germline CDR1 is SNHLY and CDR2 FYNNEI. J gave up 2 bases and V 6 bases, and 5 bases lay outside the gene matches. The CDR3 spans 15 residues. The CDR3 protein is CASRGGLAVQETQYF. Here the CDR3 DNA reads TGTGCCAGCAGGGGGGGACTAGCGGTACAAGAGACCCAGTACTTC.